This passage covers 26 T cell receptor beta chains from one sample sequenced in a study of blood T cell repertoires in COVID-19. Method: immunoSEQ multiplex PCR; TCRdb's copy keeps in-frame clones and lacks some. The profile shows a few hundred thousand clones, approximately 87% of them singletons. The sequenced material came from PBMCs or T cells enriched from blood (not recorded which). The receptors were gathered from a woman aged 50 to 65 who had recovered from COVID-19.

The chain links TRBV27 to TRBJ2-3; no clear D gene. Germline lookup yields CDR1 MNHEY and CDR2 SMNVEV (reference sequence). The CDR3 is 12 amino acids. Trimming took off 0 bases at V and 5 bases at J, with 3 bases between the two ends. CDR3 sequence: CASSLSRDTQYF. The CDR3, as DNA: TGTGCCAGCAGTTTATCCCGAGATACGCAGTATTTT.

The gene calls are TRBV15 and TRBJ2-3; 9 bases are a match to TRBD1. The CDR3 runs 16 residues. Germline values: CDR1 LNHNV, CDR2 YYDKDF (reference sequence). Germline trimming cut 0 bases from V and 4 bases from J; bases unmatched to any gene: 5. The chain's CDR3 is CATSRDHDRGADTQYF. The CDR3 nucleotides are TGTGCCACCAGCAGAGATCATGACAGGGGGGCAGATACGCAGTATTTT.

Here the CDR3 DNA reads TGTGCCAGCAGGGGGGGACAGCACACAGATACGCAGTATTTT. This sequence encodes CASRGGQHTDTQYF. The chain has TRBV6-4 and TRBJ2-3, with a possible D match to TRBD1 (7 bases). Germline CDR1 MRHNA, CDR2 SNTAGT. This CDR3 is built from 14 residues. Trimming took 6 bases from V and 2 from J, leaving 12 bases between them.

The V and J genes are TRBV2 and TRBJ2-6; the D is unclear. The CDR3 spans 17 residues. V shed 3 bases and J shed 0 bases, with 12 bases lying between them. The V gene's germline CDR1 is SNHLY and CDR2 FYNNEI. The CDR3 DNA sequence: TGTGCCAGCAGTGAGTGGCAGCCAGGCTCTGGGGCCAACGTCCTGACTTTC. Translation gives CASSEWQPGSGANVLTF.

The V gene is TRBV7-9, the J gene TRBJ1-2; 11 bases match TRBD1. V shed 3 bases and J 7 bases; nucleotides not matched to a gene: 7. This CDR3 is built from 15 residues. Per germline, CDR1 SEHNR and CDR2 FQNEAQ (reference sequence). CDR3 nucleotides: TGTGCCAGCAGCTTTATAGGGGACAGGGGGACTGGCTACACCTTC. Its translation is CASSFIGDRGTGYTF.

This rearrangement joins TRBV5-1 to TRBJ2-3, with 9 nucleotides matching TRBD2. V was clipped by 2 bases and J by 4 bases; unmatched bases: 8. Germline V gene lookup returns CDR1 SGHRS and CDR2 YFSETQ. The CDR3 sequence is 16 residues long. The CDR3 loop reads CASSFGLAGIADTQYF. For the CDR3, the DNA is TGCGCCAGCAGCTTTGGCCTAGCGGGGATTGCAGATACGCAGTATTTT.

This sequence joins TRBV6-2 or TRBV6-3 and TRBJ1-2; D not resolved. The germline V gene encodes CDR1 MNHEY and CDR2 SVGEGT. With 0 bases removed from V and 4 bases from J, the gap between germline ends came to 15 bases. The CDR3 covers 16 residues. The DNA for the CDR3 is TGTGCCAGCAGTTACTCGAGTGTATTACTTGGCTATGGCTACACCTTC. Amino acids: CASSYSSVLLGYGYTF.

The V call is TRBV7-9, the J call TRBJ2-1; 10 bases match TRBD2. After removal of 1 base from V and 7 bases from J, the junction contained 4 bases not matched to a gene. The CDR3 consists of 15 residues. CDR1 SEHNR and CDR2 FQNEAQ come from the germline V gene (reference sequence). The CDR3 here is CASSLGSGGRNEQFF. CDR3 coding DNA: TGTGCCAGCAGCTTAGGTAGCGGGGGGCGGAATGAGCAGTTCTTC. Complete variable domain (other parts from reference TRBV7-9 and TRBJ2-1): DTGVSQNPRHKITKRGQNVTFRCDPISEHNRLYWYRQTLGQGPEFLTYFQNEAQLEKSRLLSDRFSAERPKGSFSTLEIQRTEQGDSAMYLCASSLGSGGRNEQFFGPGTRLTVL.

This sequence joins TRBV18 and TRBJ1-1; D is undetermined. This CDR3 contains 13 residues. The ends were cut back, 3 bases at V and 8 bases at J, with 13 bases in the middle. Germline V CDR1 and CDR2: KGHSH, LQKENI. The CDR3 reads CASSPSPTREAFF. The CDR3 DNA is TGTGCCAGCTCACCGTCACCTACTCGAGAAGCTTTCTTT.

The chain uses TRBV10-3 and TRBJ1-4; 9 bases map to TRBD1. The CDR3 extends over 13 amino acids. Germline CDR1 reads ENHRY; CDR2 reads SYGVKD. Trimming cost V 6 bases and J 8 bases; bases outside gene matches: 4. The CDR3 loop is CAIRPGQGEKLFF. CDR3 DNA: TGTGCCATCAGGCCGGGACAGGGAGAAAAACTGTTTTTT.

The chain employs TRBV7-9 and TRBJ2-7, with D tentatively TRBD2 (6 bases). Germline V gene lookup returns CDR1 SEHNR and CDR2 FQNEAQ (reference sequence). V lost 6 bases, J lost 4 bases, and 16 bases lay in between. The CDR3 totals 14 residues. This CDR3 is CASRAEGGGYEQYF. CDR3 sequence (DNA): TGTGCCAGCAGAGCGGAGGGTGGTGGGTACGAGCAGTACTTC. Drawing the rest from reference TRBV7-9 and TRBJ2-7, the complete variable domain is DTGVSQNPRHKITKRGQNVTFRCDPISEHNRLYWYRQTLGQGPEFLTYFQNEAQLEKSRLLSDRFSAERPKGSFSTLEIQRTEQGDSAMYLCASRAEGGGYEQYFGPGTRLTVT.

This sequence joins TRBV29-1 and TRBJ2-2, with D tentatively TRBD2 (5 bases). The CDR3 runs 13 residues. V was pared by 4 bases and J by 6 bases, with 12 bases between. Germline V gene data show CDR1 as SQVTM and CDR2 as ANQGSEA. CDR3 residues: CSVGRGLAGELFF. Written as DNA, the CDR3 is TGCAGCGTTGGTAGAGGGCTGGCCGGGGAGCTGTTTTTT.

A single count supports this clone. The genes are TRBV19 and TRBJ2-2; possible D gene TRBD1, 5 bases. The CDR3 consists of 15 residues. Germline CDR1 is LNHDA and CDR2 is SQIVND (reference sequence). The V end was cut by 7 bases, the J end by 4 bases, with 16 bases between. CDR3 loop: CASIRAQGSTGELFF. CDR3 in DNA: TGTGCCAGTATTCGGGCGCAGGGCAGCACCGGGGAGCTGTTTTTT.

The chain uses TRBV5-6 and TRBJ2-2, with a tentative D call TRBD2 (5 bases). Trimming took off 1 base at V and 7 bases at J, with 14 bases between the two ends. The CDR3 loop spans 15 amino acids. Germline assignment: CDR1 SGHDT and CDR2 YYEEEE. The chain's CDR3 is CASSLWIKGSGELFF. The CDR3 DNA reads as TGTGCCAGCAGCTTGTGGATAAAAGGGAGCGGGGAGCTGTTTTTT.

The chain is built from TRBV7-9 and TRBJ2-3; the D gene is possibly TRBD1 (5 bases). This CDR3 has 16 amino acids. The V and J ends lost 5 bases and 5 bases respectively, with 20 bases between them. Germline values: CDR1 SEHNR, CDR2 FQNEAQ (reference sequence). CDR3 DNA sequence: TGTGCCAGCAGCCTACCGACAGCCAGGAATGTAGATACGCAGTATTTT. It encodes CASSLPTARNVDTQYF.

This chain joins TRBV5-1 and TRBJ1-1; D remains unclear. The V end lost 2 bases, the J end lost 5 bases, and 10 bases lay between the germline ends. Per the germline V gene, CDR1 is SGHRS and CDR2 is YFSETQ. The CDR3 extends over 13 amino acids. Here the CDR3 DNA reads TGCGCCAGCAGCTTCCCTGGAGCGACTGAAGCTTTCTTT. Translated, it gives CASSFPGATEAFF.

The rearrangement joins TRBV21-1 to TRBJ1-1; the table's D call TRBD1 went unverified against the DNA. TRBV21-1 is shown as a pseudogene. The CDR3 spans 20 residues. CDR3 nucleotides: TGTGCCAGCAGCATCGGAGACTTCAACCGGGACAGAGAACGGAACACTGAAGCTTTCTTT. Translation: CASSIGDFNRDRERNTEAFF.

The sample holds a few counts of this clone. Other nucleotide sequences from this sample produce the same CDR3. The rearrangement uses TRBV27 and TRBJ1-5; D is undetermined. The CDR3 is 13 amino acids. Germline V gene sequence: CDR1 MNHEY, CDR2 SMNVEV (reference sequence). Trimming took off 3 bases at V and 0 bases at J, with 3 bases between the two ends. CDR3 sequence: CASSLSSNQPQHF. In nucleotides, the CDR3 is TGTGCCAGCAGTTTGAGTAGCAATCAGCCCCAGCATTTT.

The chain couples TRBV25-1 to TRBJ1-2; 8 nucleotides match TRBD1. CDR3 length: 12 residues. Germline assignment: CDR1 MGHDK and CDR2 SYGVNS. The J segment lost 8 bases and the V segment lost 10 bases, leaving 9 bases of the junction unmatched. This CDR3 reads CATMDRVGGYTF. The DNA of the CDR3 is TGTGCCACCATGGACAGGGTCGGGGGCTACACCTTC.

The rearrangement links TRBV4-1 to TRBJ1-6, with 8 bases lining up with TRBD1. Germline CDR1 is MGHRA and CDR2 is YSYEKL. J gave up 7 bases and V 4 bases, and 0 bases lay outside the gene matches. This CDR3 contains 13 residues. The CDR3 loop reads CASSRTGNSPLHF. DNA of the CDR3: TGCGCCAGCAGCCGGACAGGGAATTCACCCCTCCACTTT.

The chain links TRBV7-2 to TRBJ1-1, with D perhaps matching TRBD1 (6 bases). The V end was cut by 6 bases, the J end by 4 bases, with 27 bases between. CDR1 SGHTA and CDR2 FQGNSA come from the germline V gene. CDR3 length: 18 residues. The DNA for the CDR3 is TGTGCCAGCAGGCGTAGCGGGGGGGGCAGGTTGGGCGGCACTGAAGCTTTCTTT. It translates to CASRRSGGGRLGGTEAFF.

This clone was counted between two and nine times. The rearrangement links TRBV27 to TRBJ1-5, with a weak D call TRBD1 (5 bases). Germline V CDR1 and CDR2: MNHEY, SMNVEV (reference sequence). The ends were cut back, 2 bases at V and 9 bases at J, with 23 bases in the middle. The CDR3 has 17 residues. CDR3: CASSLRGGTRAMWPQHF. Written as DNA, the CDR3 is TGTGCCAGCAGTTTACGGGGGGGGACGAGAGCAATGTGGCCCCAGCATTTT.

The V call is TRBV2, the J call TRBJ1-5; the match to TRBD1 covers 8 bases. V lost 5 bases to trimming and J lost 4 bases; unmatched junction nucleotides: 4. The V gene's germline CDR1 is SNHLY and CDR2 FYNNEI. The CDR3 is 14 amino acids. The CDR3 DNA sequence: TGTGCCAGCAGTTCTAGGACAGGGAATCAGCCCCAGCATTTT. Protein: CASSSRTGNQPQHF.

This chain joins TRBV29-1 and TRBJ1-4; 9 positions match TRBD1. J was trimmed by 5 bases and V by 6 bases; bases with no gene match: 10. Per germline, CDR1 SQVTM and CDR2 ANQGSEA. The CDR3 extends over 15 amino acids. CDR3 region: CSVQNNRGQNEKLFF. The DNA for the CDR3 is TGCAGCGTACAAAATAACAGGGGGCAAAATGAAAAACTGTTTTTT.

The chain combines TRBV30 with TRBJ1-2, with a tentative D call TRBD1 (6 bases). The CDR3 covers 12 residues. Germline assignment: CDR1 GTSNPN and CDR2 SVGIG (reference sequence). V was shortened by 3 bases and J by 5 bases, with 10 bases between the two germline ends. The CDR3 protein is CAWSPGQYGYTF. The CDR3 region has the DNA TGTGCCTGGAGCCCCGGACAGTATGGCTACACCTTC.

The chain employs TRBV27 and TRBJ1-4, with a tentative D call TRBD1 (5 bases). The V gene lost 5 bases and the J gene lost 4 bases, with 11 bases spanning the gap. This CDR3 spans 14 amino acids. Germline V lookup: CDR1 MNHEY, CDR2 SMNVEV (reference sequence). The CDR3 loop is CASSPGLSNEKLFF. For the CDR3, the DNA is TGTGCCAGCAGTCCGGGACTGAGTAATGAAAAACTGTTTTTT.